This T cell receptor beta chain was identified in a study of T and B cells in COVID-19 patients. Study-level findings and limits: Patients with COVID-19 reportedly showed strongly skewed T cell receptor beta variable and joining gene usage.

Multiplex PCR with BIOMED2 TRB-A/B primer pools amplified TRB rearrangements. Each CDR3 protein is one row after TCRdb ran MiXCR on the multiplex PCR reads. This sample has about 11,000 distinct CDR3 sequences, with around 34% found just once. The CDR3 extends over 12 amino acids. V was clipped by 5 bases and J by 7 bases, with 11 bases between them. Germline lookup yields CDR1 MNHEY and CDR2 SVGAGI. TRB was amplified from roughly 250-500 ng of blood genomic DNA. This clonotype ranks as medium-sized. Its antigen is currently unknown. This receptor was obtained from a human donor with active COVID-19. The rearrangement uses TRBV6-5 and TRBJ1-2, with D possibly being TRBD1 (5 bases). Input material: blood. DNA of the CDR3: TGTGCCAGCAGTACAGGCGGGGCTGGCTACACCTTC. This sequence encodes CASSTGGAGYTF.